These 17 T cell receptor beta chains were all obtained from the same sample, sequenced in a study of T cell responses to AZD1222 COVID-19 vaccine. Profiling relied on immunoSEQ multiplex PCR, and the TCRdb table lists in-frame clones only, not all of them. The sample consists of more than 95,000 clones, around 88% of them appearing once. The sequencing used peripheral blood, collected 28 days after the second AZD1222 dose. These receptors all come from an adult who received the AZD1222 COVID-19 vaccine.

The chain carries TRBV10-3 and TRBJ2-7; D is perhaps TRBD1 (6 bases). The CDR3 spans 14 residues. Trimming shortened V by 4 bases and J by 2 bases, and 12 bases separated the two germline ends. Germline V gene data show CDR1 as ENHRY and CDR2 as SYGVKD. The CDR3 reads CAISVAGAPYEQYF. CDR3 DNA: TGTGCCATCAGTGTGGCAGGGGCCCCCTACGAGCAGTACTTC.

The CDR3 region is CASSKAPPFRTPSLYEQYF. CDR3 coding DNA: TGTGCCAGCAGCAAAGCCCCCCCATTTAGAACGCCCTCCCTCTACGAGCAGTACTTC. This chain connects TRBV21-1 to TRBJ2-7; the table's D gene call, TRBD2, was not cross checked with the DNA. TRBV21-1 is given as a pseudogene. The CDR3 contains 19 residues.

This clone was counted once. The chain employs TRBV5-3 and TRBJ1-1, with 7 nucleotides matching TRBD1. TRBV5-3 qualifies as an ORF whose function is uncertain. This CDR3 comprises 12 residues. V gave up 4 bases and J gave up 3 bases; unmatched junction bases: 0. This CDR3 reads CARSTGDTEAFF. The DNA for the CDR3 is TGTGCCAGAAGCACAGGGGACACTGAAGCTTTCTTT.

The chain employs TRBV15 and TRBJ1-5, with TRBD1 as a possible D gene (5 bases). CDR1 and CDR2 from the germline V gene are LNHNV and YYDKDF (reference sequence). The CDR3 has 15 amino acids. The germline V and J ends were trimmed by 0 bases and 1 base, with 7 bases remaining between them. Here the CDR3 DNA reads TGTGCCACCAGCAGAGACGGGGGAAGCAATCAGCCCCAGCATTTT. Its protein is CATSRDGGSNQPQHF.

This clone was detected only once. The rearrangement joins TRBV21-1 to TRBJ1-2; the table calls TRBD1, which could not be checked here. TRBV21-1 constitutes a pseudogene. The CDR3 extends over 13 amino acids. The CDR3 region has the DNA TGTGCCAGCAGCAAAGACAGGGGAGGAGGCTACACCTTC. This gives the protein CASSKDRGGGYTF.

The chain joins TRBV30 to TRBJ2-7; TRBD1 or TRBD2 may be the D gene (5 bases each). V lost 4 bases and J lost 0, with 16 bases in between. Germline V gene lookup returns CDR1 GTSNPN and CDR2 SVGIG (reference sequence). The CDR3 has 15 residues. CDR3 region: CAWTMRGGFSYEQYF. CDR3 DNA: TGTGCCTGGACCATGAGGGGCGGATTCTCCTACGAGCAGTACTTC.

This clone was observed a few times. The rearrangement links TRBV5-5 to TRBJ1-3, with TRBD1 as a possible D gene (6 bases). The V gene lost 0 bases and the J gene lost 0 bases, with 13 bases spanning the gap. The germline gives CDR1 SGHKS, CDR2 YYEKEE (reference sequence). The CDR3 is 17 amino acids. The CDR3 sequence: CASSLAEGTFSGNTIYF. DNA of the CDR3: TGTGCCAGCAGCTTGGCTGAGGGGACATTCTCTGGAAACACCATATATTTT.

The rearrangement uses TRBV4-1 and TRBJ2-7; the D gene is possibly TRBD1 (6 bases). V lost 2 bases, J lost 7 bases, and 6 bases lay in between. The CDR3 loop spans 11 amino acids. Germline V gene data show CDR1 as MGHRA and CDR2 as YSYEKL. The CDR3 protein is CASSQTGEQYF. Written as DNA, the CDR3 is TGCGCCAGCAGCCAAACAGGGGAGCAGTACTTC.

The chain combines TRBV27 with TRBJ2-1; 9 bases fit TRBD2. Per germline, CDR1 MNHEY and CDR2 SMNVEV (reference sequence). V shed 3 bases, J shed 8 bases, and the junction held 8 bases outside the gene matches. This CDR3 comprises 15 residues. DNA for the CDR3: TGTGCCAGCAGTTTTGGAAGCGGGGGGTGGTATGAGCAGTTCTTC. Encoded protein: CASSFGSGGWYEQFF.

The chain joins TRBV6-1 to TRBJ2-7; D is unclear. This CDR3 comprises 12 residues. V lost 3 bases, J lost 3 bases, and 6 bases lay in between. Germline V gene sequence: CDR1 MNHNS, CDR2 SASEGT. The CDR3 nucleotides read TGTGCCAGCAGTGAGAAAGGCTACGAGCAGTACTTC. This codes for CASSEKGYEQYF.

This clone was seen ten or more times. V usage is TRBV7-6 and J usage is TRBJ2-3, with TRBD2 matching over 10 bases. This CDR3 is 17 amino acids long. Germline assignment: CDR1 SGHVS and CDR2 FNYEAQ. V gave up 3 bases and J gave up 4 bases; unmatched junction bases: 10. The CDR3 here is CASSFGAGGPGADTQYF. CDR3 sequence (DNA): TGTGCCAGCAGCTTCGGAGCGGGAGGGCCGGGGGCAGATACGCAGTATTTT.

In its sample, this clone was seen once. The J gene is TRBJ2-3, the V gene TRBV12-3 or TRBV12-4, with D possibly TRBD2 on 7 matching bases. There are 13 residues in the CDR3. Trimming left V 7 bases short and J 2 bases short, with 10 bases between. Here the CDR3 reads CASNRDYTDTQYF. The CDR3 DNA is TGTGCCAGCAACAGGGACTACACAGATACGCAGTATTTT.

The CDR3 protein is CASSHRSGQGGKKLFF. In DNA, the CDR3 is TGCGCCAGCAGCCACAGATCGGGACAGGGCGGGAAAAAACTGTTTTTT. V and J are TRBV4-3 and TRBJ1-4; the match to TRBD1 covers 9 bases. The V segment lost 3 bases and the J segment 9 bases; nucleotides outside the gene matches: 11. CDR1 is LGHNA and CDR2 is YSLEER in the germline V gene. The CDR3 length is 16 residues.

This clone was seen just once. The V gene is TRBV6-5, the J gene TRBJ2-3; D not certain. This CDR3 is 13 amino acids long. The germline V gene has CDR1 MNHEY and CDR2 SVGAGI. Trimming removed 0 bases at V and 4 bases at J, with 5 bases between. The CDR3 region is CASSYSGADTQYF. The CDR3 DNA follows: TGTGCCAGCAGTTACTCGGGTGCAGATACGCAGTATTTT.

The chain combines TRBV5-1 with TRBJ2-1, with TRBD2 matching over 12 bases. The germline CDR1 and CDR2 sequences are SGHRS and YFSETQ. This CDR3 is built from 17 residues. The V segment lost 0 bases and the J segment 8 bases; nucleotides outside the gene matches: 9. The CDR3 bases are TGCGCCAGCAGCTTGGGCCTACTAGCGGGAGGTGAGGATGAGCAGTTCTTC. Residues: CASSLGLLAGGEDEQFF.

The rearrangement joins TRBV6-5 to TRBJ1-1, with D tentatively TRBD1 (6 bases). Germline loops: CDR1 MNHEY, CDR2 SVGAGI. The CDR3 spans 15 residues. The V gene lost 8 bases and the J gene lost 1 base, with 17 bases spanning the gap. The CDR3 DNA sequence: TGTGCCAGCGCAAGGACAGAGCCGCCGAACACTGAAGCTTTCTTT. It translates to CASARTEPPNTEAFF.

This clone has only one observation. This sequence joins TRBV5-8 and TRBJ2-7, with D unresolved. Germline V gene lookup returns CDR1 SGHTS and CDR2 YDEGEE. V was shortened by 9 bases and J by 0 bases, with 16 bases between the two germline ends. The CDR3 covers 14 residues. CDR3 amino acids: CATQKGPGSYEQYF. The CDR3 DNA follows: TGTGCCACCCAGAAGGGCCCCGGCTCCTACGAGCAGTACTTC.